This T cell receptor (beta chain) originates from a study of T cell changes during pregnancy in multiple sclerosis. Only in-frame clones appear in the TCRdb table, and some are missing; sequencing was by immunoSEQ multiplex PCR. The sample consists of under 95,000 clones, 75% to 95% of them appearing once. The V and J ends lost 4 bases and 2 bases respectively, with 13 bases between them. Germline V gene lookup returns CDR1 SGHNT and CDR2 YENEEA. The CDR3 is made up of 15 amino acids. Sequences were derived from CD4+ T cells from peripheral blood mononuclear cells, sampled before pregnancy. This receptor was obtained from a female donor with multiple sclerosis, enrolled in a pregnancy study. The chain is built from TRBV11-3 and TRBJ2-3; TRBD1 is a possible D gene (7 bases). In DNA, the CDR3 is TGTGCCAGCAGCTGGGGGGACAGAAACACAGATACGCAGTATTTT. Protein: CASSWGDRNTDTQYF.